Described below is a single T cell receptor beta chain sequence and its context. Its antigen is as yet unknown. Germline trimming cut 5 bases from V and 2 bases from J; bases unmatched to any gene: 4. Germline V gene lookup returns CDR1 MNHEY and CDR2 SVGAGI. CDR3 length: 14 amino acids. Assay: immunoSEQ multiplex PCR; the TCRdb copy retains only in-frame clones and omits some. The data show about 94,000 clones, 90% to 95% seen once. The data were obtained in a study of graft-versus-host responses after intestinal transplantation. Study-wide results and limits: Recipient marrow held GvH clones, some first seen in ileum or blood.

This specimen consisted of unstimulated CD8+ T cells sorted from spleen or lymph node cells, obtained before intestinal transplant. This TCR was recovered from a human donor who received an intestinal transplant. V is TRBV6-5 and J is TRBJ2-7; TRBD1 matches at 9 bases. The CDR3 DNA follows: TGTGCCAGCAGTGCGGGACAGGGTACCTACGAGCAGTACTTC. Translating gives CASSAGQGTYEQYF.